The 23 T cell receptor beta chains reported below all come from one sample, sequenced in a study of cytomegalovirus exposure and HLA in healthy donors. PCR was performed using 60 Vbeta and 13 Jbeta primers. The method was immunoSEQ multiplex PCR; TCRdb's version includes in-frame clones alone and lacks a portion of them. Of approximately 220,000 clones listed, roughly 80% are singletons. The sample consisted of PBMCs. The origin of the receptors is a girl aged 2-9 years in good health and CMV-seronegative.

This clone was detected a few times. The chain combines TRBV6-5 with TRBJ1-1; D call uncertain. V was trimmed by 0 bases and J by 8 bases, leaving 16 bases between them. CDR1 is MNHEY, CDR2 SVGAGI, per germline. The CDR3 runs 15 residues. The CDR3 DNA sequence: TGTGCCAGCAGTTACTCCCCAACTAATTTCGCGGAAGCTTTCTTT. This translates into CASSYSPTNFAEAFF.

The genes are TRBV7-9 and TRBJ2-7, with D unclear. Germline CDR1 and CDR2: SEHNR and FQNEAQ (reference sequence). The ends were cut back, 1 base at V and 8 bases at J, with 15 bases in the middle. CDR3 length: 14 residues. In nucleotides, the CDR3 is TGTGCCAGCAGCTTAGGGGCAGAAGTCTCACAGCAGTACTTC. This translates into CASSLGAEVSQQYF.

The V gene is TRBV30, the J gene TRBJ1-2; possible D gene TRBD1, 5 bases. The germline CDR1 and CDR2 sequences are GTSNPN and SVGIG (reference sequence). This CDR3 spans 10 amino acids. This CDR3 reads CGYGGYGYTF. CDR3 in DNA: TGTGGATACGGGGGCTATGGCTACACCTTC.

This clone turned up a few times. The chain employs TRBV25-1 and TRBJ1-1; D not resolved. The CDR3 covers 15 residues. V shed 0 bases and J shed 0 bases, with 8 bases lying between them. Germline values: CDR1 MGHDK, CDR2 SYGVNS. CDR3 nucleotides: TGTGCCAGCAGTGAATATGACATCTTGAACACTGAAGCTTTCTTT. It encodes CASSEYDILNTEAFF.

This chain connects TRBV5-4 to TRBJ1-2; weak D call: TRBD1 (6 bases). The ends were cut back, 4 bases at V and 9 bases at J, with 16 bases in the middle. Germline V gene data show CDR1 as SGHNT and CDR2 as YYREEE (reference sequence). The CDR3 totals 13 residues. The CDR3 spells CASSTGRLISYTF. The CDR3 region has the DNA TGTGCCAGCAGCACAGGGCGCCTAATTAGCTACACCTTC.

This rearrangement joins TRBV5-4 to TRBJ1-1; possible D gene TRBD1, 5 bases. CDR1 and CDR2 from the germline V gene are SGHNT and YYREEE (reference sequence). Trimming removed 4 bases from V and 4 bases from J, with 17 bases in between. The length of the CDR3 is 15 residues. The CDR3 sequence: CASSKMGGGITEAFF. Here the CDR3 DNA reads TGTGCCAGCAGCAAGATGGGGGGAGGGATCACTGAAGCTTTCTTT.

The rearrangement uses TRBV18 and TRBJ2-7, with a tentative D call TRBD2 (6 bases). The ends were cut back, 3 bases at V and 4 bases at J, with 13 bases in the middle. Germline V gene sequence: CDR1 KGHSH, CDR2 LQKENI. The CDR3 runs to 14 residues. In DNA form, the CDR3 reads TGTGCCAGCTCACCCAGGGACTGGAGGTACGAGCAGTACTTC. Protein product: CASSPRDWRYEQYF.

The rearrangement uses TRBV5-6 and TRBJ1-1; possibly TRBD1 for D (5 bases). CDR1 is SGHDT, CDR2 YYEEEE, per germline. The V and J ends lost 5 bases and 4 bases respectively, with 15 bases between them. The length of the CDR3 is 14 residues. The chain's CDR3 is CASSRGQGGTEAFF. The CDR3 DNA sequence: TGTGCCAGCAGTAGGGGTCAGGGAGGCACTGAAGCTTTCTTT.

V usage is TRBV6-1 and J usage is TRBJ2-5; no clear D gene. This CDR3 is built from 12 residues. Trimming took 5 bases from V and 5 from J, leaving 9 bases between them. Germline V gene sequence: CDR1 MNHNS, CDR2 SASEGT. The CDR3 sequence is CASSPHGETQYF. CDR3 in DNA: TGTGCCAGCAGTCCTCACGGGGAGACCCAGTACTTC.

V gene TRBV18 combines with J gene TRBJ1-5; TRBD1 might be the D (5 bases). V lost 3 bases to trimming and J lost 7 bases, with 10 bases between them. This CDR3 region has 13 residues. From germline, CDR1 is KGHSH and CDR2 LQKENI. The DNA of the CDR3 is TGTGCCAGCTCACCGGCCAGGGCGCAGCCCCAGCATTTT. It yields the protein CASSPARAQPQHF. The variable domain in full, with the rest retrieved from reference TRBV18 and TRBJ1-5, is NAGVMQNPRHLVRRRGQEARLRCSPMKGHSHVYWYRQLPEEGLKFMVYLQKENIIDESGMPKERFSAEFPKEGPSILRIQQVVRGDSAAYFCASSPARAQPQHFGDGTRLSIL.

The rearrangement links TRBV29-1 to TRBJ2-7, with D possibly being TRBD2 (6 bases). The CDR3 extends over 15 amino acids. Per germline, CDR1 SQVTM and CDR2 ANQGSEA. V was trimmed by 0 bases and J by 0 bases, leaving 12 bases between them. The CDR3 reads CSVEDWRGDSYEQYF. The CDR3, as DNA: TGCAGCGTTGAAGATTGGCGGGGAGACTCCTACGAGCAGTACTTC.

The V call is TRBV7-6, the J call TRBJ1-3; D gene uncertain. Trimming left V 0 bases short and J 5 bases short, with 5 bases between. CDR3 length: 13 amino acids. Germline V lookup: CDR1 SGHVS, CDR2 FNYEAQ. The CDR3 nucleotides are TGTGCCAGCAGCTTAGCGTGGCGAAACACCATATATTTT. It translates to CASSLAWRNTIYF.

CDR3 nucleotide sequence: TGTGCCAGCAGTGGGGACCCGACGCTACAGGGCAGTGGCTCCTACAATGAGCAGTTCTTC. Protein product: CASSGDPTLQGSGSYNEQFF. The chain recombines TRBV6-1 with TRBJ2-1, with a weak D call TRBD1 (6 bases). V dropped 4 bases and J dropped 0 bases, with 25 bases sitting between them. The CDR3 is 20 amino acids. Germline loops: CDR1 MNHNS, CDR2 SASEGT.

The rearrangement links TRBV30 to TRBJ1-2; the D gene is possibly TRBD1 (5 bases). CDR3 length: 13 amino acids. The germline V gene has CDR1 GTSNPN and CDR2 SVGIG (reference sequence). V was pared by 5 bases and J by 0 bases, with 10 bases between. The CDR3 nucleotides are TGTGCCTGGGGGGACTTATCTAACTATGGCTACACCTTC. Protein: CAWGDLSNYGYTF. The variable domain in full, completed from reference TRBV30 and TRBJ1-2, reads SQTIHQWPATLVQPVGSPLSLECTVEGTSNPNLYWYRQAAGRGLQLLFYSVGIGQISSEVPQNLSASRPQDRQFILSSKKLLLSDSGFYLCAWGDLSNYGYTFGSGTRLTVV.

This clone was seen just once. This chain connects TRBV7-8 to TRBJ2-5; TRBD2 aligns across 7 bases. Germline V gene lookup returns CDR1 SGHVS and CDR2 FQNEAQ. Unmatched junction bases numbered 14, after V lost 4 bases and J lost 3 bases. The CDR3 covers 17 residues. CDR3 loop: CASSSIVLLGGEETQYF. The CDR3 DNA follows: TGTGCCAGCAGCTCGATCGTCCTCCTGGGAGGGGAAGAGACCCAGTACTTC.

This chain joins TRBV11-2 and TRBJ1-1; 8 bases are a match to TRBD1. Trimming removed 4 bases from V and 0 bases from J; junction bases left unmatched: 7. The V gene's germline CDR1 is SGHAT and CDR2 FQNNGV. The CDR3 covers 16 residues. In DNA form, the CDR3 reads TGTGCCAGCAGCTCCGACAGGGGTCGGATGAACACTGAAGCTTTCTTT. Protein: CASSSDRGRMNTEAFF.

The V call is TRBV15, the J call TRBJ1-2, with TRBD1 identical over 7 bases. The CDR3 totals 18 residues. The V gene's germline CDR1 is LNHNV and CDR2 YYDKDF (reference sequence). Germline trimming cut 3 bases from V and 5 bases from J; bases unmatched to any gene: 18. The CDR3 nucleotides read TGTGCCACCAGCAGCTCCCGAACGTGGGGGACAGAGGATTATGGCTACACCTTC. The encoded protein is CATSSSRTWGTEDYGYTF. The variable domain in full, with the rest retrieved from reference TRBV15 and TRBJ1-2, is DAMVIQNPRYQVTQFGKPVTLSCSQTLNHNVMYWYQQKSSQAPKLLFHYYDKDFNNEADTPDNFQSRRPNTSFCFLDIRSPGLGDTAMYLCATSSSRTWGTEDYGYTFGSGTRLTVV.

The gene calls are TRBV6-6 and TRBJ2-7; maybe TRBD2 (5 bases). Germline CDR1 and CDR2: MNHNY and SVGAGI (reference sequence). The CDR3 has 13 residues. V lost 5 bases to trimming and J lost 0 bases, with 8 bases between them. The CDR3 sequence: CASSRLHSYEQYF. The CDR3 DNA sequence: TGTGCCAGCAGTCGACTACACTCCTACGAGCAGTACTTC.

This chain joins TRBV19 and TRBJ1-1; D is uncertain. Germline CDR1 is LNHDA and CDR2 is SQIVND (reference sequence). The CDR3 totals 11 residues. Trimming took off 7 bases at V and 1 base at J, with 4 bases between the two ends. The DNA for the CDR3 is TGTGCCAGTATTAGGAACACTGAAGCTTTCTTT. This codes for CASIRNTEAFF. Supplemented by reference TRBV19 and TRBJ1-1, the full variable domain reads DGGITQSPKYLFRKEGQNVTLSCEQNLNHDAMYWYRQDPGQGLRLIYYSQIVNDFQKGDIAEGYSVSREKKESFPLTVTSAQKNPTAFYLCASIRNTEAFFGQGTRLTVV.

The rearrangement links TRBV14 to TRBJ2-6; possibly TRBD1 for D (6 bases). Germline assignment: CDR1 SGHDN and CDR2 FVKESK. This CDR3 contains 18 residues. V lost 4 bases and J 1 base, leaving 17 bases between the germline ends. CDR3 residues: CASSPGPGQQSGANVLTF. The CDR3 bases are TGTGCCAGCAGCCCCGGACCGGGACAACAATCTGGGGCCAACGTCCTGACTTTC.

V gene TRBV6-4 combines with J gene TRBJ2-1; the match to TRBD1 covers 7 bases. Germline lookup yields CDR1 MRHNA and CDR2 SNTAGT. CDR3 length: 15 amino acids. V was pared by 5 bases and J by 3 bases, with 7 bases of the junction left unmatched. In DNA, the CDR3 is TGTGCCAGCAGTACTCAACAGGGGATCTACAATGAGCAGTTCTTC. Residues: CASSTQQGIYNEQFF.

This clone was seen just once. This sequence joins TRBV7-6 and TRBJ2-1, with TRBD1 as a possible D gene (7 bases). Between the trimmed V and J ends, which lost 4 bases and 10 bases, there was a span of 23 bases. Germline CDR1 and CDR2: SGHVS and FNYEAQ. The CDR3 is 16 amino acids. The CDR3 spells CASSSGAGGSYYEQFF. The CDR3 bases are TGTGCCAGCAGCTCCGGGGCAGGGGGGTCATATTACGAGCAGTTCTTC.

This chain joins TRBV19 and TRBJ2-7; D may be TRBD1 (5 bases). This CDR3 contains 15 residues. Germline CDR1 and CDR2: LNHDA and SQIVND (reference sequence). The germline V and J ends were trimmed by 1 base and 1 base, with 11 bases remaining between them. As DNA, the CDR3 is TGTGCCAGTAGTATAGGGGGCCGTTCTTCCTACGAGCAGTACTTC. The encoded protein is CASSIGGRSSYEQYF.